This T cell receptor beta chain was profiled in a study of blood T cell repertoires in COVID-19. Germline-derived CDR1 and CDR2 are SGHTA and FQGTGA. Losses at the gene ends were 4 bases for V and 6 bases for J; bases not matched to a gene: 7. CDR3 length equals 14 residues. Authors' processing steps: Reference gene primer amplification in the assay estimated nucleated cell counts. Sequencing used immunoSEQ multiplex PCR; TCRdb keeps in-frame clones, though not all of them. V, J and clone size are those of that table, while D and trimming were read from the DNA. This table holds roughly 97,000 clones, 70% to 90% found once.

V and J are TRBV7-3 and TRBJ2-3, with 7 bases lining up with TRBD2. Sequencing was carried out using peripheral blood. The sequence came from a human donor in a cohort sampled during active COVID-19. The CDR3 DNA follows: TGTGCCAGCAGCTCGGGGACTATTGACGATACGCAGTATTTT. It is translated as CASSSGTIDDTQYF.